This T cell receptor beta chain was sequenced during a study of persistence of HIV-infected CD4 T cells. The study, taken as a whole, reports: Antigen-responding cells were enriched for degenerate expanded CDR3beta sequences. Compared with CD3/CD28-stimulated cells, CMV- and Gag-responding cells showed lower TCRbeta richness.

The germline V gene has CDR1 SGHVS and CDR2 FQNEAQ. V lost 0 bases and J lost 7, with 12 bases in between. This CDR3 is 15 amino acids long. Anti-CD3/anti-CD28 beads served as a nonspecific positive control stimulus. CD4+ T cells upregulating both CD40 ligand and CD69 were sorted as responding cells. Donors were HIV-1-infected adults who began suppressive ART during chronic infection. Plasma HIV-1 RNA stayed below 50 copies/mL for at least 4 years. Sequencing used immunoSEQ version 4 in survey mode. Sequencing was performed with immunoSEQ multiplex PCR; in TCRdb, only in-frame clones are kept and a portion is missing. The sample holds about 43,000 clones, 80% to 90% seen once. Of note for this clone: Its antigen is unknown.

This specimen was CD4+ T cells sorted from PBMCs after approximately 19-hour stimulation, taken from a patient who received antiretroviral therapy. The chain is built from TRBV7-8 and TRBJ2-2, with D possibly being TRBD2 (7 bases). The sequence was collected from an adult man with HIV who was CMV-seropositive. CDR3 sequence reads: CASSLAGGPVGELFF. In DNA, the CDR3 is TGTGCCAGCAGCTTAGCGGGGGGGCCGGTCGGGGAGCTGTTTTTT.